The rows below give T cell receptor beta chains drawn from one sample of a study of T cell responses to AZD1222 COVID-19 vaccine. Assay: immunoSEQ multiplex PCR; the TCRdb copy retains only in-frame clones and omits some. The data contain about 120,000 clones, just under 95% of them singletons. The sample consisted of peripheral blood, taken on day 0 of AZD1222 vaccination. All receptors derive from an adult in good health. CDR3s include the opening cysteine and the closing phenylalanine or tryptophan. Each record gives: CDR3 protein, CDR3 DNA, V gene, J gene, D gene, clone size. The D gene is left open where the match is weak. Size is omitted from some rows. Given values are once, few, many or a class for expanded clones.

CDR3: CASSNSPTYNYGYTF; DNA: TGCGCCAGCAGCAATTCCCCGACTTATAACTATGGCTACACCTTC; V: TRBV4-1; J: TRBJ1-2; D: NA; size: NA
CDR3: CASSEKSGRVYSPLHF; DNA: TGTGCCAGCAGTGAAAAATCGGGACGGGTTTATTCACCCCTCCACTTT; V: TRBV2; J: TRBJ1-6; D: NA; size: NA
CDR3: CATEGRSRYEQYF; DNA: TGTGCCACCGAAGGGAGATCTCGCTACGAGCAGTACTTC; V: TRBV24-1; J: TRBJ2-7; D: NA; size: NA
CDR3: CASGRRRYNEQFF; DNA: TGTGCCAGCGGAAGGCGGAGATACAATGAGCAGTTCTTC; V: TRBV19; J: TRBJ2-1; D: NA; size: NA
CDR3: CASSIGQGIVTEAFF; DNA: TGTGCCAGCAGTATCGGACAGGGAATTGTGACTGAAGCTTTCTTT; V: TRBV27; J: TRBJ1-1; D: TRBD1; size: NA
CDR3: CASSLNGGGAAETQYF; DNA: TGTGCCAGCAGCTTAAATGGGGGGGGAGCTGCAGAGACCCAGTACTTC; V: TRBV11-2; J: TRBJ2-5; D: TRBD2; size: NA
CDR3: CASTYAPPEAFF; DNA: TGTGCCAGCACCTATGCCCCCCCTGAAGCTTTCTTT; V: TRBV12-3/TRBV12-4; J: TRBJ1-1; D: NA; size: NA
CDR3: CASSFGSVYTEAFF; DNA: TGTGCCAGCAGCTTCGGCTCGGTATACACTGAAGCTTTCTTT; V: TRBV5-6; J: TRBJ1-1; D: NA; size: NA
CDR3: CASRPGLAPEQFF; DNA: TGTGCCAGTAGGCCGGGACTAGCGCCTGAGCAGTTCTTC; V: TRBV19; J: TRBJ2-1; D: TRBD2; size: NA
CDR3: CASSLGWAASSYEQYF; DNA: TGCGCCAGCAGCTTAGGGTGGGCGGCCAGCTCCTACGAGCAGTACTTC; V: TRBV5-1; J: TRBJ2-7; D: NA; size: once
CDR3: CASSRGLPSYEQYF; DNA: TGTGCCAGCAGTCGGGGGCTGCCCTCCTACGAGCAGTACTTC; V: TRBV9; J: TRBJ2-7; D: NA; size: NA
CDR3: CASSLGVTYEQYF; DNA: TGTGCCAGCAGCTTAGGGGTTACCTACGAGCAGTACTTC; V: TRBV11-2; J: TRBJ2-7; D: NA; size: NA
CDR3: CASATSGHNEQFF; DNA: TGTGCCAGCGCCACTAGCGGACACAATGAGCAGTTCTTC; V: TRBV11-3; J: TRBJ2-1; D: TRBD2; size: NA
CDR3: CAISEDRGFSYEQYF; DNA: TGTGCCATCAGCGAGGACAGGGGGTTCTCCTACGAGCAGTACTTC; V: TRBV10-3; J: TRBJ2-7; D: TRBD1; size: once
CDR3: CASSFGTAYTIYF; DNA: TGTGCCAGCAGTTTTGGGACAGCCTACACCATATATTTT; V: TRBV12-3/TRBV12-4; J: TRBJ1-3; D: TRBD1; size: NA
CDR3: CASSMFGTSNQPQHF; DNA: TGTGCCAGTAGTATGTTTGGGACTAGCAATCAGCCCCAGCATTTT; V: TRBV19; J: TRBJ1-5; D: NA; size: NA
CDR3: CASSPDREGDTQYF; DNA: TGTGCCAGCAGCCCGGACAGGGAAGGAGATACGCAGTATTTT; V: TRBV11-2; J: TRBJ2-3; D: TRBD1; size: NA
CDR3: CASSQVPGTNYGYTF; DNA: TGCGCCAGCAGCCAAGTCCCCGGGACTAACTATGGCTACACCTTC; V: TRBV4-1; J: TRBJ1-2; D: NA; size: NA
CDR3: CASSYQGPILGYYGYTF; DNA: TGCGCCAGCAGCTACCAAGGTCCTATTTTAGGATACTATGGCTACACCTTC; V: TRBV5-1; J: TRBJ1-2; D: NA; size: NA
CDR3: CSVGQANTGELFF; DNA: TGCAGCGTCGGGCAGGCGAACACCGGGGAGCTGTTTTTT; V: TRBV29-1; J: TRBJ2-2; D: NA; size: NA
CDR3: CASSGGPTVDTQYF; DNA: TGTGCCAGCAGCGGAGGACCAACGGTGGATACGCAGTATTTT; V: TRBV7-6; J: TRBJ2-3; D: NA; size: NA
CDR3: CASSEYGGWNIQYF; DNA: TGTGCCAGCAGTGAATATGGGGGGTGGAACATTCAGTACTTC; V: TRBV6-1; J: TRBJ2-4; D: NA; size: NA
CDR3: CASSRTGMTEKLFF; DNA: TGTGCCAGCAGCCGAACAGGGATGACTGAAAAACTGTTTTTT; V: TRBV13; J: TRBJ1-4; D: NA; size: NA
CDR3: CASSQRTSGIEQFF; DNA: TGTGCCAGTAGTCAAAGGACTAGCGGGATTGAGCAGTTCTTC; V: TRBV19; J: TRBJ2-1; D: TRBD2; size: NA
CDR3: CASSEGGLGGANVLTF; DNA: TGCGCCAGCAGCGAAGGGGGCCTAGGTGGGGCCAACGTCCTGACTTTC; V: TRBV5-1; J: TRBJ2-6; D: TRBD1; size: NA
CDR3: CASSQGGWTSGLDNEQFF; DNA: TGTGCCAGCAGCCAGGGGGGTTGGACTAGCGGGCTAGACAATGAGCAGTTCTTC; V: TRBV3-1/TRBV3-2; J: TRBJ2-1; D: TRBD2; size: NA
CDR3: CASSPLKAEGYTF; DNA: TGTGCCAGCTCACCACTCAAGGCGGAAGGCTACACCTTC; V: TRBV18; J: TRBJ1-2; D: NA; size: NA
CDR3: CASSPGLAVQETQYF; DNA: TGCGCCAGCAGCCCGGGACTAGCGGTCCAAGAGACCCAGTACTTC; V: TRBV5-1; J: TRBJ2-5; D: TRBD2; size: NA
CDR3: CASSPLGLAGKPWFF; DNA: TGTGCCAGCAGCCCGCTGGGACTAGCGGGAAAACCGTGGTTCTTC; V: TRBV11-2; J: TRBJ2-1; D: TRBD2; size: NA
CDR3: CASSLTSGHYNEQFF; DNA: TGTGCCAGCAGTCTGACTAGCGGACACTACAATGAGCAGTTCTTC; V: TRBV3-1/TRBV3-2; J: TRBJ2-1; D: TRBD2; size: NA
CDR3: CASSPSGVNTEAFF; DNA: TGTGCCAGCAGTCCTTCTGGGGTGAACACTGAAGCTTTCTTT; V: TRBV28; J: TRBJ1-1; D: NA; size: NA
CDR3: CASSQGVGGWSNQPQHF; DNA: TGTGCCAGCAGCCAGGGGGTCGGGGGTTGGAGCAATCAGCCCCAGCATTTT; V: TRBV7-8; J: TRBJ1-5; D: TRBD1; size: NA
CDR3: CASSPGQGAYQPQHF; DNA: TGTGCCAGCTCCCCAGGACAGGGGGCTTATCAGCCCCAGCATTTT; V: TRBV18; J: TRBJ1-5; D: TRBD1; size: NA
CDR3: CASSYPSLGADSIQYF; DNA: TGTGCCAGCAGTTACCCCTCCCTGGGTGCGGATAGCATTCAGTACTTC; V: TRBV6-5; J: TRBJ2-4; D: NA; size: NA
CDR3: CASSPQPGQYEQYF; DNA: TGTGCCAGCTCACCACAACCAGGGCAATACGAGCAGTACTTC; V: TRBV18; J: TRBJ2-7; D: NA; size: NA
CDR3: CASSGRAGGNGYTF; DNA: TGTGCCAGCAGTGGTAGGGCGGGAGGGAATGGCTACACCTTC; V: TRBV5-6; J: TRBJ1-2; D: NA; size: NA
CDR3: CASSGRGRMDTEAFF; DNA: TGTGCCAGCAGCGGACGAGGACGGATGGATACTGAAGCTTTCTTT; V: TRBV9; J: TRBJ1-1; D: NA; size: NA
CDR3: CASSHAQGASRSPLHF; DNA: TGCGCCAGCAGCCACGCACAGGGGGCTTCGCGATCACCCCTCCACTTT; V: TRBV5-1; J: TRBJ1-6; D: TRBD1; size: NA
CDR3: CASSPGTPSSYNEQFF; DNA: TGTGCCAGCAGCCCAGGGACCCCAAGCTCCTACAATGAGCAGTTCTTC; V: TRBV11-3; J: TRBJ2-1; D: NA; size: NA
CDR3: CASSPKDRGTEAFF; DNA: TGCGCCAGCAGCCCCAAGGACAGGGGAACTGAAGCTTTCTTT; V: TRBV5-1; J: TRBJ1-1; D: TRBD1; size: NA
CDR3: CASSSTSGGPTDTQYF; DNA: TGCGCCAGCAGCTCCACTAGCGGGGGGCCCACAGATACGCAGTATTTT; V: TRBV5-1; J: TRBJ2-3; D: TRBD2; size: NA
CDR3: CASSGDRGREPLHF; DNA: TGTGCCAGCAGTGGAGACAGGGGGCGCGAGCCCCTCCACTTT; V: TRBV2; J: TRBJ1-6; D: TRBD1; size: NA
CDR3: CASRQGVSNTEAFF; DNA: TGTGCCTCTCGACAGGGTGTATCGAACACTGAAGCTTTCTTT; V: TRBV10-3; J: TRBJ1-1; D: TRBD1; size: NA
CDR3: CASSFLTGLHEQYF; DNA: TGCGCCAGCAGCTTCCTGACAGGGCTCCACGAGCAGTACTTC; V: TRBV5-1; J: TRBJ2-7; D: TRBD1; size: NA
CDR3: CASSLEPGTADEQFF; DNA: TGCGCCAGCAGTTTGGAACCCGGGACAGCCGATGAGCAGTTCTTC; V: TRBV5-1; J: TRBJ2-1; D: TRBD1; size: NA
CDR3: CVRSSDPVLSANEQFF; DNA: TGTGTCAGAAGCTCAGACCCCGTCCTAAGCGCGAATGAGCAGTTCTTC; V: TRBV7-5; J: TRBJ2-1; D: NA; size: NA
CDR3: CASTLLGLADTGELFF; DNA: TGTGCCAGTACCCTCTTGGGACTAGCGGACACCGGGGAGCTGTTTTTT; V: TRBV19; J: TRBJ2-2; D: TRBD2; size: NA
CDR3: CASVWGKVGYEQYF; DNA: TGTGCCAGTGTTTGGGGGAAGGTAGGCTACGAGCAGTACTTC; V: TRBV6-5; J: TRBJ2-7; D: NA; size: NA
CDR3: CASSESGTDYEQYF; DNA: TGTGCCAGCAGTGAATCCGGGACAGATTACGAGCAGTACTTC; V: TRBV25-1; J: TRBJ2-7; D: TRBD1; size: NA
CDR3: CASSLGSDEQFF; DNA: TGTGCCAGCAGCTTGGGTAGCGATGAGCAGTTCTTC; V: TRBV5-6; J: TRBJ2-1; D: NA; size: NA
CDR3: CASSQVGGSAASSYNEQFF; DNA: TGTGCCAGCAGCCAAGTGGGGGGATCAGCGGCGAGCTCCTACAATGAGCAGTTCTTC; V: TRBV14; J: TRBJ2-1; D: NA; size: NA
CDR3: CASSEGPSSTGELFF; DNA: TGCGCCAGCAGCGAGGGGCCGAGCTCCACCGGGGAGCTGTTTTTT; V: TRBV5-1; J: TRBJ2-2; D: NA; size: few
CDR3: CASSPGRDYEQYF; DNA: TGCGCCAGCAGCCCCGGGCGGGATTACGAGCAGTACTTC; V: TRBV4-1; J: TRBJ2-7; D: NA; size: NA